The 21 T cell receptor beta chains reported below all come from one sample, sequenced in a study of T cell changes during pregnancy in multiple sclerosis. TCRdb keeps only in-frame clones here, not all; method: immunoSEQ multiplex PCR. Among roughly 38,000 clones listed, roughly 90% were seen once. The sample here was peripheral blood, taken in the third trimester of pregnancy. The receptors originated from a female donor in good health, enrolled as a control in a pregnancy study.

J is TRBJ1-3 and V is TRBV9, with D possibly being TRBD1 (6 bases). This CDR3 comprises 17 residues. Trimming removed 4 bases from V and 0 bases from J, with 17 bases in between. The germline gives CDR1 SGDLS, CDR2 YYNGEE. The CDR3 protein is CASSLSTGLGSGNTIYF. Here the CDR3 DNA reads TGTGCCAGCAGCCTCTCCACAGGGTTGGGCTCTGGAAACACCATATATTTT.

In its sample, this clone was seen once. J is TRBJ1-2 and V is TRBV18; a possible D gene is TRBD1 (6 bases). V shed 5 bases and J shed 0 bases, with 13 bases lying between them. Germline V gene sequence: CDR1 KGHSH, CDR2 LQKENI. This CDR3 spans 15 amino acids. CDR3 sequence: CASSGSGTTNYGYTF. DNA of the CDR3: TGTGCCAGCTCAGGGTCAGGGACAACTAACTATGGCTACACCTTC.

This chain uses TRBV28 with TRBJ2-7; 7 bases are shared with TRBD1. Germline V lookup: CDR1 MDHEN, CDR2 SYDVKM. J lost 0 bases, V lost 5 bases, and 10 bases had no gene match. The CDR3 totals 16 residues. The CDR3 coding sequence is TGTGCCAGCAGTGTTACTAACAGGGGTGGCTCCTACGAGCAGTACTTC. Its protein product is CASSVTNRGGSYEQYF. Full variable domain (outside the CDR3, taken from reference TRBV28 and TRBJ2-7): DVKVTQSSRYLVKRTGEKVFLECVQDMDHENMFWYRQDPGLGLRLIYFSYDVKMKEKGDIPEGYSVSREKKERFSLILESASTNQTSMYLCASSVTNRGGSYEQYFGPGTRLTVT.

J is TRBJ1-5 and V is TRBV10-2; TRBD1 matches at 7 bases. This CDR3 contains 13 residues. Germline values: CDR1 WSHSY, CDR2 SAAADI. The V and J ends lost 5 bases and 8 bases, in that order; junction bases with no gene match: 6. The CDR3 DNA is TGCGCCAGCAGTCGGCAGGGGGATGAGCCCCAGCATTTT. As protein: CASSRQGDEPQHF.

The CDR3 region is CASSQDGPGLFFSPLHF. CDR3 coding DNA: TGCGCCAGCAGCCAAGATGGACCGGGACTGTTCTTTTCACCCCTCCACTTT. The chain combines TRBV4-3 with TRBJ1-6, with D perhaps TRBD1 (5 bases). Germline CDR1 reads LGHNA; CDR2 reads YSLEER. Between the trimmed V and J ends, which lost 0 bases and 9 bases, there was a span of 18 bases. The CDR3 is made up of 17 amino acids.

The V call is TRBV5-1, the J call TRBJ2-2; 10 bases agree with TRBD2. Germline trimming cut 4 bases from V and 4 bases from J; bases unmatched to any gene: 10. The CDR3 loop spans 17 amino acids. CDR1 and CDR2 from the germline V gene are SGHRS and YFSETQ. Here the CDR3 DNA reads TGCGCCAGCAGCCCGCTCCTAGCGGGGGCGACCACCGGGGAGCTGTTTTTT. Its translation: CASSPLLAGATTGELFF. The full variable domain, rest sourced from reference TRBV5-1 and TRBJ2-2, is KAGVTQTPRYLIKTRGQQVTLSCSPISGHRSVSWYQQTPGQGLQFLFEYFSETQRNKGNFPGRFSGRQFSNSRSEMNVSTLELGDSALYLCASSPLLAGATTGELFFGEGSRLTVL.

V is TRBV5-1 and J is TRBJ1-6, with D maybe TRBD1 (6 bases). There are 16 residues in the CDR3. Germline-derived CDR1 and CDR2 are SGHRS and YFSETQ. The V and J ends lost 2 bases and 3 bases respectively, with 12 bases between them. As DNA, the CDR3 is TGCGCCAGCAGCTTTAAGACAGGACTCTATAATTCACCCCTCCACTTT. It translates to CASSFKTGLYNSPLHF.

CDR3 sequence (DNA): TGTGCCAGCAGCGTATCGCGGGGGACCCAAGAGACCCAGTACTTC. It is translated as CASSVSRGTQETQYF. The chain combines TRBV9 with TRBJ2-5; 7 bases agree with TRBD2. The CDR3 length is 15 residues. The germline gives CDR1 SGDLS, CDR2 YYNGEE. V shed 1 base, J shed 1 base, and the junction held 4 bases outside the gene matches.

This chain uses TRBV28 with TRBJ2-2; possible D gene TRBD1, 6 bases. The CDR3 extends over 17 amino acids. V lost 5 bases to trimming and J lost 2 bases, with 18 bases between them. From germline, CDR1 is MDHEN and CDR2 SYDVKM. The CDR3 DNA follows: TGTGCCAGCAGTCCGGACCCCTGGGGGCTCAACACCGGGGAGCTGTTTTTT. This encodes CASSPDPWGLNTGELFF.

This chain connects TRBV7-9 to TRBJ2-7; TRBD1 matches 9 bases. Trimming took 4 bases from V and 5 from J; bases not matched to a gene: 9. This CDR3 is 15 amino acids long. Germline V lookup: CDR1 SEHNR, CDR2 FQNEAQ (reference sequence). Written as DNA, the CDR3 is TGTGCCAGCAGCTCAGGAGGGGACAGGGCCCACGAGCAGTACTTC. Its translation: CASSSGGDRAHEQYF.

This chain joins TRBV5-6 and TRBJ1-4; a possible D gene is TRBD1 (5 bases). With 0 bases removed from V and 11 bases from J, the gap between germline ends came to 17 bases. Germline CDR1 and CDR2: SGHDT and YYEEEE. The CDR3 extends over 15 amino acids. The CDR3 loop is CASSLGADYEGKLFF. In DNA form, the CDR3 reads TGTGCCAGCAGCTTGGGGGCGGACTACGAGGGGAAACTGTTTTTT.

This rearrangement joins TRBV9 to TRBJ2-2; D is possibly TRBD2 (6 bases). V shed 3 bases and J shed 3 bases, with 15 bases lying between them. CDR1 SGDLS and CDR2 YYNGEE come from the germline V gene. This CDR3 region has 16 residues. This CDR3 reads CASSGPSGLHTGELFF. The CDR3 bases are TGTGCCAGCAGCGGACCCTCGGGACTTCACACCGGGGAGCTGTTTTTT.

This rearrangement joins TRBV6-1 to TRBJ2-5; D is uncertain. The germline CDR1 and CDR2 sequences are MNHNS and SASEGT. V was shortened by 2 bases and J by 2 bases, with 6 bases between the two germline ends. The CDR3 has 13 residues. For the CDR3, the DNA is TGTGCCAGCAGTGAACAGGCTCAAGAGACCCAGTACTTC. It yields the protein CASSEQAQETQYF.

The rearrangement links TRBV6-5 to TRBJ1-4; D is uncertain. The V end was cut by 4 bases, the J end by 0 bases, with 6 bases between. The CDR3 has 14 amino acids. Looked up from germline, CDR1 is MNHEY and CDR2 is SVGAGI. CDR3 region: CASSLFPTNEKLFF. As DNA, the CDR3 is TGTGCCAGCAGTTTATTTCCAACTAATGAAAAACTGTTTTTT.

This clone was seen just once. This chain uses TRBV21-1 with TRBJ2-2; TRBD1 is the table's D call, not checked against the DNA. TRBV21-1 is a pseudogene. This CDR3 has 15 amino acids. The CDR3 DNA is TGTGCCAGCGGCTACAGGGGGCGAAACACCGGGGAGCTGTTTTTT. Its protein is CASGYRGRNTGELFF.

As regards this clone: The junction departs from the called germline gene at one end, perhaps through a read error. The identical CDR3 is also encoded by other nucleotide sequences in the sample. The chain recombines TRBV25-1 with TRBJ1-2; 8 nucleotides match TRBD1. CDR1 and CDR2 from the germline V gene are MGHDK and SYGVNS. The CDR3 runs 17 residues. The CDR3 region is CASSEYVGQGGDYGYTF. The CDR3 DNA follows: TGTGCCAGTAGTGAATATGTTGGACAGGGTGGGGACTATGGCTACACCTTC.

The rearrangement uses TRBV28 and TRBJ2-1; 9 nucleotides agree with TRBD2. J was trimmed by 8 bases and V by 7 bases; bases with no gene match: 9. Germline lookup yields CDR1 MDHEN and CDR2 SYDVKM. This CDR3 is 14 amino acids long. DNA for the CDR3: TGTGCCAGCACCCTAGGCGGGAGGGTTGATGAGCAGTTCTTC. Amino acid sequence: CASTLGGRVDEQFF.

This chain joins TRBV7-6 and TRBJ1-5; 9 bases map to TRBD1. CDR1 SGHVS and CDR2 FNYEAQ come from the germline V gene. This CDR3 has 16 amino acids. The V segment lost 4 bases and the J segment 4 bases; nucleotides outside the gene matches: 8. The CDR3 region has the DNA TGTGCCAGCAGCTCTTCTCAACAGGGGGCAAATCAGCCCCAGCATTTT. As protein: CASSSSQQGANQPQHF. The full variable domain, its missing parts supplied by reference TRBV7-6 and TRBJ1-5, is GAGVSQSPRYKVTKRGQDVALRCDPISGHVSLYWYRQALGQGPEFLTYFNYEAQQDKSGLPNDRFSAERPEGSISTLTIQRTEQRDSAMYRCASSSSQQGANQPQHFGDGTRLSIL.

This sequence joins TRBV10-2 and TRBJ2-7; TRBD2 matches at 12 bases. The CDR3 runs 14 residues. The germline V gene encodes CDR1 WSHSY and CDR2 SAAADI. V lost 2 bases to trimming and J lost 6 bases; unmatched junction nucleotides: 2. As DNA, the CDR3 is TGCGCCAGCAGTGAGACTAGCGGGAGGAGCGAGCAGTACTTC. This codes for CASSETSGRSEQYF.

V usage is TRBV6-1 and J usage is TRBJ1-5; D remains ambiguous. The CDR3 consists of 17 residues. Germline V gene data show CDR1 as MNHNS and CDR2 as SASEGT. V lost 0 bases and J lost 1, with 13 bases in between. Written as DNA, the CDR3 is TGTGCCAGCAGTGAAGCGCTTCGGGGAGTCAGCAATCAGCCCCAGCATTTT. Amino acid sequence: CASSEALRGVSNQPQHF.

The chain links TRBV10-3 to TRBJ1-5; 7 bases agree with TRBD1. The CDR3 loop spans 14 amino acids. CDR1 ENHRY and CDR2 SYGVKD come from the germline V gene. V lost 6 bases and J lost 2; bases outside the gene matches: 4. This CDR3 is CAISRDSGNQPQHF. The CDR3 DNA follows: TGTGCCATCAGCCGGGACAGTGGCAATCAGCCCCAGCATTTT.